This record looks at one T cell receptor (beta chain) sequence and its context. Per the germline V gene, CDR1 is SGHTA and CDR2 is FQGNSA. This CDR3 spans 13 amino acids. Trimming cost V 5 bases and J 5 bases; bases outside gene matches: 5. The data were taken from a study of blood T cell repertoires in COVID-19. The wider study: COVID-19 samples from acute and convalescent phases originated in the United States, Italy and Spain. PBMCs, B-cell-depleted T cells, or T cells provided the cDNA or gDNA that made up the material.

Per the study methods: Quantification of nucleated cells was approximated via reference gene primer amplification. Here immunoSEQ multiplex PCR was the method, and the copy in TCRdb shows in-frame clones only, minus some. D and trimming were read from the DNA, whereas the V and J calls and clone size are those reported in that table. The profile shows approximately 100,000 clones, 85% to 90% of them singletons. This receptor was taken from a woman of 80 years or more with acute or convalescent COVID-19. The rearrangement links TRBV7-2 to TRBJ1-1; the match to TRBD1 covers 7 bases. The sequenced sample consisted of peripheral blood. CDR3 loop: CASSTGEGTEAFF. Here the CDR3 DNA reads TGTGCCAGCAGCACAGGGGAAGGGACTGAAGCTTTCTTT.